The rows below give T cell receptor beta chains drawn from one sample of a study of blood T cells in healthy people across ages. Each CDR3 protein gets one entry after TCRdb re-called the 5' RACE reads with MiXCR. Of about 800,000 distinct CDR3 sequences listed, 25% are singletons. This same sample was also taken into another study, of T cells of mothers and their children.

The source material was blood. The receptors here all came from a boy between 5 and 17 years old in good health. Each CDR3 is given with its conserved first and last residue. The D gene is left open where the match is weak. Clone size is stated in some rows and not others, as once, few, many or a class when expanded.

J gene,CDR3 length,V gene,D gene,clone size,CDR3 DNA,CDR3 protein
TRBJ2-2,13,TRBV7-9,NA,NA,TGTGCCAGCAGCTTAACAGGGTTGGAGGAGCTGTTTTTT,CASSLTGLEELFF
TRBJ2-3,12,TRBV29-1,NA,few,TGCAGCGTTGTTCCAGCAGCAGATACGCAGTATTTT,CSVVPAADTQYF
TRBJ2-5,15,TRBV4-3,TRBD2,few,TGCGCCAGCAGCCAAGGGGGAGCGGGGGGAGAGACCCAGTACTTC,CASSQGGAGGETQYF
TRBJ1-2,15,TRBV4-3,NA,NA,TGCGCCAGCAGCCAAGATCTTGACAGTTACTATGGCTACACCTTC,CASSQDLDSYYGYTF
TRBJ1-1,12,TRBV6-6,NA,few,TGTGCCAGCACCATGGGCGACACTGAAGCTTTCTTT,CASTMGDTEAFF
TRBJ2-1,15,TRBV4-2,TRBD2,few,TGTGCCAGCAGCCAAGAATCGGGAGGGCCCAATGAGCAGTTCTTC,CASSQESGGPNEQFF
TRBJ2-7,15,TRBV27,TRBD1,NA,TGTGCCAGCAGTCCCTATGAGACAGGGGGCATCGAGCAGTACTTC,CASSPYETGGIEQYF
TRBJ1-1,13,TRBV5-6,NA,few,TGTGCCAGCAGCTCCCGGGGAGGGAATGAAGCTTTCTTT,CASSSRGGNEAFF
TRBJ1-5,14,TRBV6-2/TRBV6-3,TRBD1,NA,TGTGCCAGCGGGCGAGGACAGGGTTCTCAGCCCCAGCATTTT,CASGRGQGSQPQHF
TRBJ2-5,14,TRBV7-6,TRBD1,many,TGTGCCAGCAGCCCGGGGACAGGGAGGGAGACCCAGTACTTC,CASSPGTGRETQYF
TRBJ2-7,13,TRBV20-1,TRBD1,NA,TGCAGTGCAACGGGACAGGGGGCAGGCGAGCAGTACTTC,CSATGQGAGEQYF
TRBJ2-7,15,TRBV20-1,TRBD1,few,TGCAGTGCTAGAGGGACAGGGGCCCATCCCTACGAGCAGTACTTC,CSARGTGAHPYEQYF
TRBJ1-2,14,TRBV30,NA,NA,TGTGCCTGGAGCCTCAGGGTGGGGGACTATGGCTACACCTTC,CAWSLRVGDYGYTF
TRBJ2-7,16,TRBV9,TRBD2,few,TGTGCCAGCAGCGTAGCCGGGTTAGCGGGGGCCTACGAGCAGTACTTC,CASSVAGLAGAYEQYF
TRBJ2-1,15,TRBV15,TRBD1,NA,TGTGCCACCAGCAGAGAAGGGGGCGCCTACAATGAGCAGTTCTTC,CATSREGGAYNEQFF
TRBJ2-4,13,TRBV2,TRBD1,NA,TGTGCCAGCAGTGACGACAGGGTGGGGGTTCAGTACTTC,CASSDDRVGVQYF
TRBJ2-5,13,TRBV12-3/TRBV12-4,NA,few,TGTGCCAGCAGTTTAGTGTCGGGGTTGGAGCAGTACTTC,CASSLVSGLEQYF